This T cell receptor beta chain emerged from a study of blood T cell repertoires in COVID-19. Study-level background: PBMCs, B-cell-depleted T cells, or T cells provided the cDNA or gDNA that made up the material.

Per germline, CDR1 ENHRY and CDR2 SYGVKD. V was pared by 7 bases and J by 5 bases, with 6 bases of the junction left unmatched. The CDR3 loop spans 13 amino acids. Seattle's cohort entered during active infection and was followed longitudinally. The authors' processing: Reference gene primer amplification gave estimated nucleated cell counts. Only in-frame clones appear in the TCRdb table, and some are missing; sequencing was by immunoSEQ multiplex PCR. V and J calls and clone size come straight from that table; D and trimming were deduced from the DNA. The sample records about 89,000 clones, around 75% being singletons.

Material for sequencing was peripheral blood. The rearrangement links TRBV10-3 to TRBJ1-1; 8 bases are shared with TRBD1. The source of this sequence is a man aged 70-80 years with COVID-19, enrolled during active disease. The DNA of the CDR3 is TGTGCCATCAATGGACAGGGAATGACTGAAGCTTTCTTT. This translates into CAINGQGMTEAFF.